This entry lists 28 T cell receptor beta chains sequenced from one sample in a study of radiotherapy plus CTLA-4 blockade in lung cancer. TCRdb's table, derived via immunoSEQ multiplex PCR, lists solely in-frame clones and lacks some. The sample holds more than 90,000 clones, around 83% seen once. The sequencing here drew on peripheral blood, taken from a patient treated with radiotherapy plus ipilimumab. Receptor source: a human donor with non-small cell lung cancer that progressed on radiotherapy plus ipilimumab.

This sequence joins TRBV6-5 and TRBJ2-2; the D gene is possibly TRBD1 (6 bases). Trimming stripped 6 bases from V and 6 bases from J, with 11 bases between. The CDR3 has 13 residues. Germline values: CDR1 MNHEY, CDR2 SVGAGI. The CDR3, as DNA: TGTGCCAGCAGGCTACAGGGTTCCGGGGAGCTGTTTTTT. As protein: CASRLQGSGELFF.

In its sample, this clone was seen once. This CDR3 is CASSLMSLGLTNTGELFF. The CDR3 DNA reads TGCGCCAGCAGCTTGATGTCGCTGGGACTAACTAACACCGGGGAGCTGTTTTTT. The genes are TRBV5-1 and TRBJ2-2; 7 bases match TRBD2. V trimming: 1 base; J trimming: 2 bases; junction bases outside the gene matches: 11. Germline loops: CDR1 SGHRS, CDR2 YFSETQ. This CDR3 contains 18 residues.

The CDR3 is CASSLRQDRYEQYV. Written as DNA, the CDR3 is TGCGCCAGCAGCTTGCGGCAGGACCGCTACGAGCAGTACGTC. The chain combines TRBV5-1 with TRBJ2-7, with D unclear. Germline V gene data show CDR1 as SGHRS and CDR2 as YFSETQ. CDR3 size: 14 residues. Deletions cut 1 base from V and 3 bases from J, with 11 bases between.

The genes are TRBV28 and TRBJ2-5, with 11 bases that match TRBD1. Germline lookup yields CDR1 MDHEN and CDR2 SYDVKM. J was trimmed by 2 bases and V by 2 bases; bases with no gene match: 1. CDR3 length equals 15 residues. CDR3 region: CASSLGDRGQETQYF. In DNA form, the CDR3 reads TGTGCCAGCAGTTTAGGGGACAGGGGGCAAGAGACCCAGTACTTC. Full variable domain (missing parts from reference TRBV28 and TRBJ2-5): DVKVTQSSRYLVKRTGEKVFLECVQDMDHENMFWYRQDPGLGLRLIYFSYDVKMKEKGDIPEGYSVSREKKERFSLILESASTNQTSMYLCASSLGDRGQETQYFGPGTRLLVL.

The chain carries TRBV5-4 and TRBJ2-2; 8 bases match TRBD2. The CDR3 contains 14 residues. Trimming cost V 5 bases and J 6 bases; bases outside gene matches: 6. Per the germline V gene, CDR1 is SGHNT and CDR2 is YYREEE (reference sequence). The CDR3 reads CASSTGGGAGELFF. The CDR3 DNA is TGTGCCAGCAGTACGGGAGGGGGAGCCGGGGAGCTGTTTTTT.

This sequence joins TRBV11-3 and TRBJ2-7; 10 nucleotides line up with TRBD2. This CDR3 has 15 amino acids. CDR1 is SGHNT, CDR2 YENEEA, per germline. J was trimmed by 2 bases and V by 1 base; bases with no gene match: 2. CDR3 protein: CASSLGSGRTYEQYV. DNA of the CDR3: TGTGCCAGCAGCTTAGGTAGCGGGAGGACCTACGAGCAGTACGTC.

This rearrangement joins TRBV5-6 to TRBJ1-2; D gene ambiguous. The CDR3 is 14 amino acids. The V end was cut by 2 bases, the J end by 3 bases, with 11 bases between. Germline CDR1 and CDR2: SGHDT and YYEEEE. CDR3 DNA: TGTGCCAGCAGCTTTAAGGGTGTTGACTATGGCTACACCTTC. It codes for CASSFKGVDYGYTF.

V is TRBV7-3 and J is TRBJ1-1; weak D call: TRBD1 (5 bases). V was shortened by 4 bases and J by 0 bases, with 12 bases between the two germline ends. Germline V gene data show CDR1 as SGHTA and CDR2 as FQGTGA. The CDR3 consists of 15 residues. The CDR3: CASSSTDSLNTEAFF. DNA for the CDR3: TGTGCCAGCAGCTCCACTGACAGTTTGAACACTGAAGCTTTCTTT.

The J gene is TRBJ2-1, the V gene TRBV9, with 8 bases identical to TRBD2. Germline V gives CDR1 SGDLS, CDR2 YYNGEE. V lost 0 bases, J lost 6 bases, and 11 bases stayed unmatched. CDR3 size: 17 residues. CDR3 residues: CASSVDLGAGVRNEQFF. The DNA for the CDR3 is TGTGCCAGCAGCGTAGATTTGGGAGCGGGAGTTCGCAATGAGCAGTTCTTC.

This clone was seen many times. This sequence joins TRBV19 and TRBJ1-3; tentative D call: TRBD1 (5 bases). Trimming shortened V by 11 bases and J by 2 bases, and 16 bases separated the two germline ends. Per the germline V gene, CDR1 is LNHDA and CDR2 is SQIVND (reference sequence). The CDR3 runs to 14 residues. The DNA for the CDR3 is TGTGCCTGCAGCCCCTCGGGACCTGGAAACACCATATATTTT. Translated, it gives CACSPSGPGNTIYF.

This chain uses TRBV6-5 with TRBJ1-2; 11 bases fit TRBD1. This CDR3 spans 15 amino acids. The V and J ends lost 6 bases and 4 bases, in that order; junction bases with no gene match: 7. CDR1 MNHEY and CDR2 SVGAGI come from the germline V gene. The CDR3 bases are TGTGCCAGCAGAACCGGGACAGGGGGAGGCTATGGCTACACCTTC. Translated, it gives CASRTGTGGGYGYTF.

The chain joins TRBV28 to TRBJ2-7; no clear D gene. Trimming pared 1 base from V and 2 bases from J, leaving 18 bases between. Germline loops: CDR1 MDHEN, CDR2 SYDVKM. The CDR3 loop spans 17 amino acids. CDR3 loop: CASSLLPPFLRPYEQYF. DNA for the CDR3: TGTGCCAGCAGTTTATTGCCCCCCTTTTTGAGACCCTACGAGCAGTACTTC. Together with reference TRBV28 and TRBJ2-7, the CDR3 gives the full variable domain: DVKVTQSSRYLVKRTGEKVFLECVQDMDHENMFWYRQDPGLGLRLIYFSYDVKMKEKGDIPEGYSVSREKKERFSLILESASTNQTSMYLCASSLLPPFLRPYEQYFGPGTRLTVT.

The CDR3 spells CASSSSGSRTDTQYF. CDR3 nucleotides: TGTGCCAGCAGTTCGAGCGGGAGTCGCACAGATACGCAGTATTTT. V is TRBV6-5 and J is TRBJ2-3, with 8 bases lining up with TRBD2. V was pared by 4 bases and J by 1 base, with 4 bases of the junction left unmatched. This CDR3 spans 15 amino acids. CDR1 is MNHEY, CDR2 SVGAGI, per germline.

About this clone: The junction does not match germline at one end; this may be a read error. V is TRBV30 and J is TRBJ2-3; TRBD2 might be the D (7 bases). CDR3 length: 12 amino acids. Germline assignment: CDR1 GTSNPN and CDR2 SVGIG (reference sequence). The CDR3 is CACRGGGDTQCF. DNA of the CDR3: TGTGCCTGCAGGGGAGGGGGAGATACGCAGTGTTTT. Complete variable domain (other parts from reference TRBV30 and TRBJ2-3): SQTIHQWPATLVQPVGSPLSLECTVEGTSNPNLYWYRQAAGRGLQLLFYSVGIGQISSEVPQNLSASRPQDRQFILSSKKLLLSDSGFYLCACRGGGDTQCFGPGTRLTVL.

This clone was counted between two and nine times. The chain combines TRBV10-3 with TRBJ2-7, with 10 nucleotides matching TRBD2. CDR1 is ENHRY and CDR2 is SYGVKD in the germline V gene. Losses at the gene ends were 5 bases for V and 2 bases for J; bases not matched to a gene: 3. The CDR3 is made up of 14 amino acids. CDR3 region: CAISPGTSAYEQYF. The CDR3 DNA is TGTGCCATCAGTCCCGGGACTAGCGCCTACGAGCAGTACTTC.

The CDR3 sequence: CATSRDRASGIDEQYF. The CDR3, as DNA: TGTGCCACCAGCAGAGATAGGGCTAGCGGGATCGACGAGCAGTACTTC. The chain uses TRBV15 and TRBJ2-7; 9 bases are a match to TRBD2. The CDR3 loop spans 16 amino acids. Trimming took 0 bases from V and 5 from J; bases not matched to a gene: 8. Germline V CDR1 and CDR2: LNHNV, YYDKDF (reference sequence).

The CDR3 DNA reads TGTGCCAGCCTCATGGACTATGCGGGAAATCAGCCCCAGCATTTT. Protein product: CASLMDYAGNQPQHF. The V and J genes are TRBV21-1 and TRBJ1-5. TRBV21-1 is a pseudogene. This CDR3 has 15 amino acids.

This chain connects TRBV5-1 to TRBJ2-3; 11 bases line up with TRBD1. The CDR3 has 16 residues. The V gene's germline CDR1 is SGHRS and CDR2 YFSETQ. J gave up 3 bases and V 4 bases, and 7 bases lay outside the gene matches. This CDR3 is CASSPVGTGGTDTQYF. The DNA for the CDR3 is TGCGCCAGCAGCCCGGTAGGGACAGGGGGGACAGATACGCAGTATTTT.

The CDR3 sequence: CASSPYPSRNPYNEQFF. The CDR3 bases are TGTGCCAGCAGTCCATACCCCAGTCGAAACCCCTACAATGAGCAGTTCTTC. The chain is built from TRBV28 and TRBJ2-1; no clear D. CDR1 MDHEN and CDR2 SYDVKM come from the germline V gene. The V end was cut by 5 bases, the J end by 2 bases, with 19 bases between. The CDR3 is made up of 17 amino acids.

This chain joins TRBV7-9 and TRBJ2-3; TRBD1 matches at 8 bases. V was clipped by 0 bases and J by 5 bases; unmatched bases: 7. Germline V lookup: CDR1 SEHNR, CDR2 FQNEAQ (reference sequence). The CDR3 extends over 16 amino acids. CDR3 residues: CASSLAIRGRGDTQYF. For the CDR3, the DNA is TGTGCCAGCAGCTTAGCGATCAGGGGGCGGGGAGATACGCAGTATTTT.

V and J are TRBV7-6 and TRBJ2-1, with 12 nucleotides matching TRBD2. CDR3 size: 16 residues. Trimming cost V 3 bases and J 4 bases; bases outside gene matches: 4. Germline CDR1 is SGHVS and CDR2 is FNYEAQ. CDR3 DNA: TGTGCCAGCAGCTTCTCACTAGCGGGGGGTTACAATGAGCAGTTCTTC. It yields the protein CASSFSLAGGYNEQFF.

The chain recombines TRBV5-4 with TRBJ1-1; no reliable D call. The CDR3 is 14 residues long. Trimming cost V 2 bases and J 1 base, with 9 bases left between them. CDR1 is SGHNT, CDR2 YYREEE, per germline (reference sequence). The CDR3 loop is CASSFGYKNTEAFF. Here the CDR3 DNA reads TGTGCCAGCAGCTTTGGATACAAGAACACTGAAGCTTTCTTT.

The chain has TRBV29-1 and TRBJ1-2, with 8 positions matching TRBD1. CDR3 length equals 13 residues. Germline-derived CDR1 and CDR2 are SQVTM and ANQGSEA. The ends lost 7 bases at V and 5 bases at J; junction bases unmatched: 9. The chain's CDR3 is CSAGQGRQYGYTF. The CDR3 nucleotides are TGCAGCGCCGGACAGGGCAGGCAATATGGCTACACCTTC.

The rearrangement joins TRBV11-2 to TRBJ2-3; 13 bases are a match to TRBD2. The CDR3 loop spans 17 amino acids. V shed 1 base, J shed 2 bases, and the junction held 3 bases outside the gene matches. From germline, CDR1 is SGHAT and CDR2 FQNNGV. CDR3 DNA: TGTGCCAGCAGCTTAGGGACTAGCGGGAGTAACACAGATACGCAGTATTTT. Translated, it gives CASSLGTSGSNTDTQYF.

This clone was seen more than once but under ten times. The chain has TRBV6-1 and TRBJ2-7; the D is unclear. Germline V gene sequence: CDR1 MNHNS, CDR2 SASEGT. Between the trimmed V and J ends, which lost 5 bases and 4 bases, there was a span of 15 bases. The CDR3 has 14 residues. The CDR3 loop is CASSFSTKGYEQYV. In nucleotides, the CDR3 is TGTGCCAGCAGTTTTTCTACCAAAGGGTACGAGCAGTACGTC.

Written as DNA, the CDR3 is TGTGCCAGCAGCCCGCGGACTAGCGGGAGTGATGAGCAGTTCTTC. Its protein product is CASSPRTSGSDEQFF. The chain uses TRBV7-8 and TRBJ2-1, with 13 bases lining up with TRBD2. V was clipped by 5 bases and J by 8 bases; unmatched bases: 6. This CDR3 is built from 15 residues. The germline CDR1 and CDR2 sequences are SGHVS and FQNEAQ.

V gene TRBV27 combines with J gene TRBJ1-1; D ambiguous. This CDR3 comprises 14 residues. Per the germline V gene, CDR1 is MNHEY and CDR2 is SMNVEV (reference sequence). V was pared by 2 bases and J by 5 bases, with 12 bases between. The CDR3 here is CASSLRVPSTEAFF. The CDR3 DNA sequence: TGTGCCAGCAGTTTACGCGTCCCATCTACTGAAGCTTTCTTT.

The chain links TRBV5-8 to TRBJ2-7; 10 nucleotides align to TRBD1. Trimming removed 2 bases from V and 2 bases from J; junction bases left unmatched: 7. The CDR3 contains 16 residues. The germline CDR1 and CDR2 sequences are SGHTS and YDEGEE. The CDR3: CASSLPTGGLTYEQYF. The DNA for the CDR3 is TGTGCCAGCAGCTTACCGACAGGGGGCCTCACCTACGAGCAGTACTTC.